A single sample gave rise to the 14 T cell receptor beta chains below, sequenced in a study of blood T cell repertoires in COVID-19 (dated by TCRdb to the early 2020s). Libraries were made using the immunoSEQ multiplex PCR assay. In its TCRdb copy, this immuneACCESS table keeps in-frame sequences only and misses some clones. Where compared with another copy, unresolved V genes explain less than half of these, and the others have no known cause. The sample table records 50,000 to 70,000 clones; 84% of these occur just once. Of the sample, roughly 18% falls within the top ten clones. Sequenced input: peripheral blood. These receptors originate from a man in his 70s with active COVID-19.

The chain employs TRBV5-4 and TRBJ1-2; 9 bases match TRBD1. V gave up 4 bases and J gave up 3 bases; unmatched junction bases: 4. From germline, CDR1 is SGHNT and CDR2 YYREEE (reference sequence). This CDR3 region has 14 residues. The CDR3 loop is CASSQQGADYGYTF. The CDR3 bases are TGTGCCAGCAGCCAACAGGGGGCAGACTATGGCTACACCTTC.

The rearrangement joins TRBV6-6 to TRBJ1-1; unclear D gene. Germline V gives CDR1 MNHNY, CDR2 SVGAGI (reference sequence). Deletions cut 4 bases from V and 4 bases from J, with 10 bases between. This CDR3 region has 13 residues. The CDR3 sequence: CASSFYRGTEAFF. The CDR3 DNA is TGTGCCAGCAGTTTCTACCGGGGCACTGAAGCTTTCTTT.

This rearrangement joins TRBV7-9 to TRBJ1-1, with D possibly being TRBD1 (5 bases). The CDR3 has 14 residues. Between the trimmed V and J ends, which lost 5 bases and 4 bases, there was a span of 14 bases. Germline values: CDR1 SEHNR, CDR2 FQNEAQ (reference sequence). In nucleotides, the CDR3 is TGTGCCAGCAGCGAGATAGGGGCTAGCACTGAAGCTTTCTTT. Residues: CASSEIGASTEAFF.

The J gene is TRBJ1-4, the V gene TRBV4-3; no firm D call. In germline, CDR1 is LGHNA, CDR2 YSLEER. This CDR3 is built from 14 residues. V lost 0 bases and J 7 bases, leaving 9 bases between the germline ends. This chain's CDR3 is CASSQDFRFEKLFF. The CDR3, as DNA: TGCGCCAGCAGCCAAGATTTCCGTTTTGAAAAACTGTTTTTT.

J is TRBJ1-5 and V is TRBV6-1; tentatively, D is TRBD1 (5 bases). The V end was cut by 0 bases, the J end by 0 bases, with 24 bases between. This CDR3 region has 21 residues. The germline V gene encodes CDR1 MNHNS and CDR2 SASEGT. The CDR3 bases are TGTGCCAGCAGTGAAGCTTTCGGCTTTTTTGGCAGGGACTATAGCAATCAGCCCCAGCATTTT. This encodes CASSEAFGFFGRDYSNQPQHF.

The chain uses TRBV6-1 and TRBJ2-3, with 7 bases matching TRBD2. The CDR3 has 15 amino acids. The germline V gene has CDR1 MNHNS and CDR2 SASEGT. The ends lost 8 bases at V and 4 bases at J; junction bases unmatched: 12. The CDR3 DNA is TGTGCCAGCGGCCTGAGAGGGACTACCGCAGATACGCAGTATTTT. This sequence encodes CASGLRGTTADTQYF.

J is TRBJ2-3 and V is TRBV25-1, with 12 positions matching TRBD2. The germline V gene encodes CDR1 MGHDK and CDR2 SYGVNS. J gave up 5 bases and V 2 bases, and 8 bases lay outside the gene matches. The CDR3 covers 17 residues. The CDR3 protein is CASSETRLLAGGDTQYF. CDR3 DNA: TGTGCCAGCAGTGAAACGAGATTACTAGCGGGAGGAGATACGCAGTATTTT.

This clone appeared a single time. The V gene is TRBV4-3, the J gene TRBJ1-1, with D perhaps TRBD1 (6 bases). Per the germline V gene, CDR1 is LGHNA and CDR2 is YSLEER. This CDR3 spans 15 amino acids. The ends were cut back, 0 bases at V and 3 bases at J, with 11 bases in the middle. The chain's CDR3 is CASSQDYSGDTEAFF. CDR3 coding DNA: TGCGCCAGCAGCCAAGATTATTCAGGGGACACTGAAGCTTTCTTT.

The genes are TRBV2 and TRBJ2-3; tentative D call: TRBD1 (6 bases). V was pared by 6 bases and J by 4 bases, with 11 bases between. The germline CDR1 and CDR2 sequences are SNHLY and FYNNEI. The CDR3 totals 13 residues. This CDR3 is CASSTQGSDTQYF. CDR3 DNA sequence: TGTGCCAGCAGCACACAGGGTTCAGATACGCAGTATTTT. The whole variable domain, remainder taken from reference TRBV2 and TRBJ2-3, is EPEVTQTPSHQVTQMGQEVILRCVPISNHLYFYWYRQILGQKVEFLVSFYNNEISEKSEIFDDQFSVERPDGSNFTLKIRSTKLEDSAMYFCASSTQGSDTQYFGPGTRLTVL.

The genes are TRBV2 and TRBJ1-2; D gene ambiguous. Germline V lookup: CDR1 SNHLY, CDR2 FYNNEI. The CDR3 extends over 14 amino acids. V lost 6 bases and J lost 7, with 18 bases in between. The CDR3 DNA sequence: TGTGCCAGCAGCGGGGTGGGGATTGGGCCTGGCTACACCTTC. It translates to CASSGVGIGPGYTF. Full variable domain (remainder filled in from reference TRBV2 and TRBJ1-2): EPEVTQTPSHQVTQMGQEVILRCVPISNHLYFYWYRQILGQKVEFLVSFYNNEISEKSEIFDDQFSVERPDGSNFTLKIRSTKLEDSAMYFCASSGVGIGPGYTFGSGTRLTVV.

This clone came up a few times. The V gene is TRBV18, the J gene TRBJ1-2, with 8 bases fitting TRBD1. The CDR3 loop spans 15 amino acids. V dropped 4 bases and J dropped 2; count of bases not matched to a gene: 6. Germline V gene lookup returns CDR1 KGHSH and CDR2 LQKENI. CDR3 in amino acids: CASSLSGTGNYGYTF. The DNA of the CDR3 is TGTGCCAGCTCACTCTCCGGGACAGGCAACTATGGCTACACCTTC.

The rearrangement joins TRBV28 to TRBJ2-7; 9 bases agree with TRBD1. Per germline, CDR1 MDHEN and CDR2 SYDVKM. CDR3 length equals 14 residues. With 5 bases clipped from V and 3 bases from J, the junction kept 5 bases outside the gene matches. The CDR3 sequence: CASSRGTGNYEQYF. The CDR3 nucleotides are TGTGCCAGCAGTCGAGGGACAGGGAACTACGAGCAGTACTTC.

This chain joins TRBV6-5 and TRBJ1-5; 7 bases are shared with TRBD1. CDR3 length: 15 amino acids. Germline CDR1 MNHEY, CDR2 SVGAGI. V lost 6 bases to trimming and J lost 4 bases; unmatched junction nucleotides: 9. CDR3 DNA: TGTGCCAGCAGGGTCAGAGGGGGCGGGAATCAGCCCCAGCATTTT. Its protein is CASRVRGGGNQPQHF.

The V call is TRBV5-1, the J call TRBJ2-7; possible D gene TRBD2, 6 bases. Between the trimmed V and J ends, which lost 3 bases and 6 bases, there was a span of 10 bases. This CDR3 spans 12 amino acids. CDR1 and CDR2 (germline): SGHRS, YFSETQ. This CDR3 reads CASSSGSFEQYF. The CDR3 region has the DNA TGCGCCAGCAGCTCCGGGAGCTTCGAGCAGTACTTC.